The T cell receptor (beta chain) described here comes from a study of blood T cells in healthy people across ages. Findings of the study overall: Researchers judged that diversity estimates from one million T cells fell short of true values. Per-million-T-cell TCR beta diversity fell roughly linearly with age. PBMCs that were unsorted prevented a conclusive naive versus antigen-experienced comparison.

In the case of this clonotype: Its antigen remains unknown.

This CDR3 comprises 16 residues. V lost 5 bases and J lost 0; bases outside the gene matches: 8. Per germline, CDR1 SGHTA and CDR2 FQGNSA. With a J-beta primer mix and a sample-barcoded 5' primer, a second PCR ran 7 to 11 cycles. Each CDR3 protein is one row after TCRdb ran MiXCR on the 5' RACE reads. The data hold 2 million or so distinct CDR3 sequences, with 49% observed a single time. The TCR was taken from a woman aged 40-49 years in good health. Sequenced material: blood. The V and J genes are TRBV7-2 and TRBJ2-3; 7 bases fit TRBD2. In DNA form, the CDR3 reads TGTGCCAGCAGCCAAGGCTGGGGGGGTAGCACAGATACGCAGTATTTT. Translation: CASSQGWGGSTDTQYF.